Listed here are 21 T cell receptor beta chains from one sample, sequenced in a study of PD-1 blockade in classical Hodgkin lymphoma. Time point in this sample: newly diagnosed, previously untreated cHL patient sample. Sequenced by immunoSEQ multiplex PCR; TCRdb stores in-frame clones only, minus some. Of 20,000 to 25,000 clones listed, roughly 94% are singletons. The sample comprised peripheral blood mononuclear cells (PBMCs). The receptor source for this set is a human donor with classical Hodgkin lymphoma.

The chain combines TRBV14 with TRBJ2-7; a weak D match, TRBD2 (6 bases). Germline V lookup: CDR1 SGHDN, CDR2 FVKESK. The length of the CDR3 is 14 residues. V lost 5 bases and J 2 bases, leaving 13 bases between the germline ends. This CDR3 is CASSAGRTTYEQYF. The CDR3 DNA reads TGTGCCAGCAGCGCGGGACGGACAACCTACGAGCAGTACTTC.

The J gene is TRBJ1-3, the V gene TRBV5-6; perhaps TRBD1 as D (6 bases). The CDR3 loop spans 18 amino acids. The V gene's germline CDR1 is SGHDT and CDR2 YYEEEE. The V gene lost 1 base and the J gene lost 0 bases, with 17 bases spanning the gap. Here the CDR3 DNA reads TGTGCCAGCAGCTTGCCCTCGGGACACCTAGACTCTGGAAACACCATATATTTT. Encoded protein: CASSLPSGHLDSGNTIYF.

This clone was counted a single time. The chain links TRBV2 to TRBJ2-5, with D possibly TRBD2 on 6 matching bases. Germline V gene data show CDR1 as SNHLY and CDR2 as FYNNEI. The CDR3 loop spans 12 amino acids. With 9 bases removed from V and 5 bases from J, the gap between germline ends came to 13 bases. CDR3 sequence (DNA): TGTGCCAGGGGACTGGCGGGGGAGACCCAGTACTTC. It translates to CARGLAGETQYF.

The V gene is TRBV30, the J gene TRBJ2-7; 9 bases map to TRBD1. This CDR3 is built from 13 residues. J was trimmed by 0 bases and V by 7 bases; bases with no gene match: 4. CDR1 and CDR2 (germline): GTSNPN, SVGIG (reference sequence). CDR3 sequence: CASGQGRSYEQYF. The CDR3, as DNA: TGTGCCTCGGGACAGGGTCGCTCCTACGAGCAGTACTTC.

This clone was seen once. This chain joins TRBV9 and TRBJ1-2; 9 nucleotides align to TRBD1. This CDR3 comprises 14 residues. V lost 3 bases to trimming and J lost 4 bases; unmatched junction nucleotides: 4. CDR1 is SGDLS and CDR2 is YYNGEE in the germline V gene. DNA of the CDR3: TGTGCCAGCAGCGGCTCGGGACAGGGCTATGGCTACACCTTC. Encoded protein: CASSGSGQGYGYTF.

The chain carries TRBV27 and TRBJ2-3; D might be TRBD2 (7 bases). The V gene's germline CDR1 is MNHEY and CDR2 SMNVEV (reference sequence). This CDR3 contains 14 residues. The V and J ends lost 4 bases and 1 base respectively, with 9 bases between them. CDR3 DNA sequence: TGTGCCAGCAGTTACGGGGGGCGCACAGATACGCAGTATTTT. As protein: CASSYGGRTDTQYF.

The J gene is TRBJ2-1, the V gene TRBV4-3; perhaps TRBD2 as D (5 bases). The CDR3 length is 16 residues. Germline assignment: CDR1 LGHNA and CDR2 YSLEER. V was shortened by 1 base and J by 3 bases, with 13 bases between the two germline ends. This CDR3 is CASSQGLATLYNEQFF. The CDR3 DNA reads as TGCGCCAGCAGCCAAGGGCTAGCCACCCTCTACAATGAGCAGTTCTTC.

The CDR3 spells CASSARRGPAFF. CDR3 bases: TGCGCCAGCAGCGCTCGACGGGGCCCAGCTTTCTTT. V usage is TRBV4-3 and J usage is TRBJ1-1; D is possibly TRBD1 (5 bases). Germline V gene lookup returns CDR1 LGHNA and CDR2 YSLEER. Trimming took 5 bases from V and 10 from J, leaving 14 bases between them. This CDR3 is built from 12 residues.

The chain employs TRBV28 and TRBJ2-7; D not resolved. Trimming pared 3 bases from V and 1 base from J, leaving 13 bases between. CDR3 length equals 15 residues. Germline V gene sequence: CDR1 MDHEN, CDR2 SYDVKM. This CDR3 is CASSFRGSLSYEQYF. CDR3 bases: TGTGCCAGCAGTTTTCGCGGCAGCCTATCCTACGAGCAGTACTTC.

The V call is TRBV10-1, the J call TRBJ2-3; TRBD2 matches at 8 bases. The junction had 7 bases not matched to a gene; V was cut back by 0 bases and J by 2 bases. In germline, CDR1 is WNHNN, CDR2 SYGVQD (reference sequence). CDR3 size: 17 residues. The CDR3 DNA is TGCGCCAGCAGTGAGTCGGGAGCGGGGGCATCCACAGATACGCAGTATTTT. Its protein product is CASSESGAGASTDTQYF.

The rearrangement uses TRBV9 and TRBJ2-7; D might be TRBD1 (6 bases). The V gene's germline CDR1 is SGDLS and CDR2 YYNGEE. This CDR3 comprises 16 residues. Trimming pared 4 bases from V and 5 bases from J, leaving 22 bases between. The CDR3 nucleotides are TGTGCCAGCAGCCCGAGGGACACCCTCCGGACCCACGAGCAGTACTTC. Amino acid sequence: CASSPRDTLRTHEQYF.

The CDR3 nucleotides are TGTGCCAGTAGTTTTGGACAGAAAGCTTTCTTT. Amino acids: CASSFGQKAFF. The chain carries TRBV19 and TRBJ1-1, with D perhaps matching TRBD1 (6 bases). Germline V gene sequence: CDR1 LNHDA, CDR2 SQIVND (reference sequence). The CDR3 spans 11 residues. Trimming removed 5 bases at V and 9 bases at J, with 10 bases between.

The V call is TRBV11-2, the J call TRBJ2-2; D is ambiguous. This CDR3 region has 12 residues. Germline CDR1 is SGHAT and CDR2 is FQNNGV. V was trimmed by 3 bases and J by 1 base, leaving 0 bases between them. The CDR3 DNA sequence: TGTGCCAGCAGCTTGAACACCGGGGAGCTGTTTTTT. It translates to CASSLNTGELFF.

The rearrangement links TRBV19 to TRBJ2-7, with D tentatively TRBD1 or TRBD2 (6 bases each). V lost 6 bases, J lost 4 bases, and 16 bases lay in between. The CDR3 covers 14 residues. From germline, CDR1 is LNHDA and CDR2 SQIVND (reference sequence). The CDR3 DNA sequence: TGTGCCAGTAGGGGGACACGGGAGCCATACGAGCAGTACTTC. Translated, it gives CASRGTREPYEQYF. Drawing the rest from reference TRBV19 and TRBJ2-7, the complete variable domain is DGGITQSPKYLFRKEGQNVTLSCEQNLNHDAMYWYRQDPGQGLRLIYYSQIVNDFQKGDIAEGYSVSREKKESFPLTVTSAQKNPTAFYLCASRGTREPYEQYFGPGTRLTVT.

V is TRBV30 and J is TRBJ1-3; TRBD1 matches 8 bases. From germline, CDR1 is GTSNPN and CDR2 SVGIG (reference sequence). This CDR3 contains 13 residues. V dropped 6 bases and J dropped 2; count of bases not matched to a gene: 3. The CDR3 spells CACNRGTGNTIYF. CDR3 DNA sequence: TGTGCCTGCAACAGGGGGACTGGAAACACCATATATTTT. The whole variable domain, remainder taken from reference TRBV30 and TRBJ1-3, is SQTIHQWPATLVQPVGSPLSLECTVEGTSNPNLYWYRQAAGRGLQLLFYSVGIGQISSEVPQNLSASRPQDRQFILSSKKLLLSDSGFYLCACNRGTGNTIYFGEGSWLTVV.

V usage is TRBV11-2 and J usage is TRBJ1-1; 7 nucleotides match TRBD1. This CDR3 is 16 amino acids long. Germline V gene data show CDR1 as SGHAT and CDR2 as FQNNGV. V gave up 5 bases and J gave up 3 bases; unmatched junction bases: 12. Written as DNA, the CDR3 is TGTGCCAGCAGCAACCGACAGGGTGCATTAGACACTGAAGCTTTCTTT. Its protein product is CASSNRQGALDTEAFF.

CDR3 in DNA: TGTGCCAGTAGTATAGAATGGCAGGGTGAGCAGTTCTTC. This gives the protein CASSIEWQGEQFF. This rearrangement joins TRBV19 to TRBJ2-1, with D possibly TRBD1 on 5 matching bases. The germline gives CDR1 LNHDA, CDR2 SQIVND (reference sequence). The CDR3 runs to 13 residues. V gave up 0 bases and J gave up 9 bases, with 9 bases separating them.

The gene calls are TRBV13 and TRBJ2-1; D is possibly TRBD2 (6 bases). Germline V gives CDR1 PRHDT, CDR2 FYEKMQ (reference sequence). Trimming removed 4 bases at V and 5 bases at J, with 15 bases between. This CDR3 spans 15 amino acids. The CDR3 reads CASSSGGYGNNEQFF. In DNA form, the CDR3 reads TGTGCCAGCAGCTCTGGGGGGTACGGAAACAATGAGCAGTTCTTC.

CDR3 in amino acids: CAAKGANTNEQFF. CDR3 nucleotide sequence: TGTGCCGCGAAAGGGGCAAATACGAATGAGCAGTTCTTC. This chain links TRBV6-5 with TRBJ2-1, with D possibly matching TRBD1 (5 bases). The CDR3 is 13 amino acids. V lost 11 bases to trimming and J lost 7 bases, with 18 bases between them. The germline V gene has CDR1 MNHEY and CDR2 SVGAGI.

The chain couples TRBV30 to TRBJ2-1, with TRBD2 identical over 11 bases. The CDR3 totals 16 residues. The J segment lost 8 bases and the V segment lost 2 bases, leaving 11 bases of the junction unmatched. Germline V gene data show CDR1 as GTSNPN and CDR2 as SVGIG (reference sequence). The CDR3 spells CAWSRDIAGGPDEQFF. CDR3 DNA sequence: TGTGCCTGGAGTAGAGACATAGCGGGGGGGCCAGATGAGCAGTTCTTC.

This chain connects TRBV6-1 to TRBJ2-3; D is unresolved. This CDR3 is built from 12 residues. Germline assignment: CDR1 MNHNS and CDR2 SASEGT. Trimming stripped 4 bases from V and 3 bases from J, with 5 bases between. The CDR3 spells CASSATTDTQYF. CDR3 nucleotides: TGTGCCAGCAGTGCCACTACAGATACGCAGTATTTT.